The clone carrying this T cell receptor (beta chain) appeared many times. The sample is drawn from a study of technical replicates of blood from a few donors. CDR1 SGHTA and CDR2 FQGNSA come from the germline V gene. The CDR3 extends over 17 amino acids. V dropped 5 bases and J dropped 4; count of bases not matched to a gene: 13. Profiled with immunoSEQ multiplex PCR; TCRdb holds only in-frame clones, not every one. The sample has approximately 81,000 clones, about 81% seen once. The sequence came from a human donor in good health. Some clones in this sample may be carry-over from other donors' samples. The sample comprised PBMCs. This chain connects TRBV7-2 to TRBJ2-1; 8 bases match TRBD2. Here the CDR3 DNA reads TGTGCCAGCAGCACCGGCGTGAGACTAGCGCCTTACAATGAGCAGTTCTTC. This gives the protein CASSTGVRLAPYNEQFF.